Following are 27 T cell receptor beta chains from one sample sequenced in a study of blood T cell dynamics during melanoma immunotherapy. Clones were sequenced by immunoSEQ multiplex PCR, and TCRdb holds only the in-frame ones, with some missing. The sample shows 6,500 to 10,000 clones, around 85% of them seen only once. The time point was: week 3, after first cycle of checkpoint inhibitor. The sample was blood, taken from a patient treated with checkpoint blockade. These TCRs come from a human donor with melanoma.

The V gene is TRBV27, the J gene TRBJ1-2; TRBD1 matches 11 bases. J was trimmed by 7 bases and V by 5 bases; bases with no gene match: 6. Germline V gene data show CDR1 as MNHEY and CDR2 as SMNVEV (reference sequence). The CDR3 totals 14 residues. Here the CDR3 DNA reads TGTGCCAGCAGTCCCCGGACAGGGGGCGGTGGCTACACCTTC. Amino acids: CASSPRTGGGGYTF.

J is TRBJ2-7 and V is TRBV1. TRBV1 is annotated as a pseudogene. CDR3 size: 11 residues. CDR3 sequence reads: CTSSRVHEQYF. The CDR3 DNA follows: TGCACCAGCAGCAGGGTCCACGAGCAGTACTTC.

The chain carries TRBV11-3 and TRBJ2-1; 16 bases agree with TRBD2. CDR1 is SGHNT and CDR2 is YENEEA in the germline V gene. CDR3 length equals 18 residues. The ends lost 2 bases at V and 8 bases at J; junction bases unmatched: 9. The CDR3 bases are TGTGCCAGCAGCTTAAGCATATTAGGGACTAGCGGGAGGGATGAGCAGTTCTTC. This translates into CASSLSILGTSGRDEQFF.

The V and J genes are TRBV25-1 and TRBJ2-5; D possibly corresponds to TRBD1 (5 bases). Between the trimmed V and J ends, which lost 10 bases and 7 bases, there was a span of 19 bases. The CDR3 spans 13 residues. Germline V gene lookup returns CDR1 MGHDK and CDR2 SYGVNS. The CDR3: CATGWGKKGTQYF. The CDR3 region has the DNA TGTGCCACCGGGTGGGGCAAGAAAGGGACCCAGTACTTC. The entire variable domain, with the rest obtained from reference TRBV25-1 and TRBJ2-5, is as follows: EADIYQTPRYLVIGTGKKITLECSQTMGHDKMYWYQQDPGMELHLIHYSYGVNSTEKGDLSSESTVSRIRTEHFPLTLESARPSHTSQYLCATGWGKKGTQYFGPGTRLLVL.

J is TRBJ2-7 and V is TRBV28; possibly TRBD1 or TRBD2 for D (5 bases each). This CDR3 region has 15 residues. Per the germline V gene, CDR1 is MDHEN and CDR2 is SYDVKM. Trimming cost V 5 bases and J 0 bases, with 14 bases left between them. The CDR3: CASSTPGRFSYEQYF. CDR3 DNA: TGTGCCAGCAGTACACCGGGACGGTTCTCCTACGAGCAGTACTTC. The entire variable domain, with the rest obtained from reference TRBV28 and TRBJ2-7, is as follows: DVKVTQSSRYLVKRTGEKVFLECVQDMDHENMFWYRQDPGLGLRLIYFSYDVKMKEKGDIPEGYSVSREKKERFSLILESASTNQTSMYLCASSTPGRFSYEQYFGPGTRLTVT.

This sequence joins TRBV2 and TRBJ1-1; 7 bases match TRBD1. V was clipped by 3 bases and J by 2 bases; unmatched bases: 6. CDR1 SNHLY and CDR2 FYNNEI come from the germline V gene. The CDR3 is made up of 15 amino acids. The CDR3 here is CASSDQGQINTEAFF. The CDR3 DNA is TGTGCCAGCAGTGACCAGGGACAGATTAACACTGAAGCTTTCTTT.

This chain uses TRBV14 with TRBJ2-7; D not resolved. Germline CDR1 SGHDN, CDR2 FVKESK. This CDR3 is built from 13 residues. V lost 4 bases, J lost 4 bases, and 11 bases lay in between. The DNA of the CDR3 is TGTGCCAGCAGCCGAATGACCTATTACGAGCAGTACTTC. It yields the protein CASSRMTYYEQYF.

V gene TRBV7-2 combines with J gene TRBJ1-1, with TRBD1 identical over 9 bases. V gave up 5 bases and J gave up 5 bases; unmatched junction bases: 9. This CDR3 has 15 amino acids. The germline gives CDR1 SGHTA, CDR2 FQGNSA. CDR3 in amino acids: CASSRAGTGPTEAFF. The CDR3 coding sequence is TGTGCCAGCAGCCGGGCCGGGACAGGGCCGACTGAAGCTTTCTTT.

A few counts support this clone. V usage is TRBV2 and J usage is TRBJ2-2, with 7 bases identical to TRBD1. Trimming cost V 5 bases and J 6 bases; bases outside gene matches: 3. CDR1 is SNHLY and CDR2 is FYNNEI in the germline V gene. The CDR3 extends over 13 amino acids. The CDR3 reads CASSLDRAGELFF. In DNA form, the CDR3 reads TGTGCCAGCAGTCTAGACAGGGCCGGGGAGCTGTTTTTT.

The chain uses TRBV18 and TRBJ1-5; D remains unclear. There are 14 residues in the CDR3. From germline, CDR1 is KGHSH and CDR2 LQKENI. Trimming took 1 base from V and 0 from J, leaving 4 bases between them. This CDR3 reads CASSPLDSNQPQHF. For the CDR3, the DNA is TGTGCCAGCTCACCACTGGATAGCAATCAGCCCCAGCATTTT.

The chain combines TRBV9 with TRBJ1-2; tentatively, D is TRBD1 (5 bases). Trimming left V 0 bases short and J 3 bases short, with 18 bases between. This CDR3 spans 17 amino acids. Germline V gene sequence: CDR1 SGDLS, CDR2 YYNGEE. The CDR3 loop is CASSVGSPGRGDYGYTF. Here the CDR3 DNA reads TGTGCCAGCAGCGTAGGTTCACCAGGGAGAGGGGACTATGGCTACACCTTC.

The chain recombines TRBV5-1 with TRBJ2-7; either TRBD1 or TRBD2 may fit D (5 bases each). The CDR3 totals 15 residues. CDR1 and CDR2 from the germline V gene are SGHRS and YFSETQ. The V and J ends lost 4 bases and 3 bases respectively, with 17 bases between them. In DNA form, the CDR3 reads TGCGCCAGCAGCGGCAGGGATTTCGGGGACTACGAGCAGTACTTC. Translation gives CASSGRDFGDYEQYF.

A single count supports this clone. The CDR3 DNA reads as TGTGCCAGCAGCTCACGTGGGACAGGGTATGGAGAGCAGTACTTC. Translated, it gives CASSSRGTGYGEQYF. J is TRBJ2-7 and V is TRBV7-3, with 9 bases matching TRBD1. From germline, CDR1 is SGHTA and CDR2 FQGTGA. V lost 4 bases to trimming and J lost 7 bases; unmatched junction nucleotides: 11. This CDR3 comprises 15 residues.

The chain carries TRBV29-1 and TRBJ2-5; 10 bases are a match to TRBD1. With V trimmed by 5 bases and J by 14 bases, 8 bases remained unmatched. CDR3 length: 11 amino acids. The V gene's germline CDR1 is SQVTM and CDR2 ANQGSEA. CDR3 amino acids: CSVRRDRGLYF. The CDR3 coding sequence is TGCAGCGTTAGGAGGGACAGGGGCCTTTACTTC. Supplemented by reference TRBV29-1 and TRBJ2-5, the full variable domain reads SAVISQKPSRDICQRGTSLTIQCQVDSQVTMMFWYRQQPGQSLTLIATANQGSEATYESGFVIDKFPISRPNLTFSTLTVSNMSPEDSSIYLCSVRRDRGLYFGPGTRLLVL.

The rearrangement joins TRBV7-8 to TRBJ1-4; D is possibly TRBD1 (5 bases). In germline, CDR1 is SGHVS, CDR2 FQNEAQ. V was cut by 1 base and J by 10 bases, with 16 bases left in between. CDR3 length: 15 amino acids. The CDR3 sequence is CASSLDTSGRGKLFF. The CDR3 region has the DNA TGTGCCAGCAGCTTAGATACGTCGGGGCGAGGAAAACTGTTTTTT.

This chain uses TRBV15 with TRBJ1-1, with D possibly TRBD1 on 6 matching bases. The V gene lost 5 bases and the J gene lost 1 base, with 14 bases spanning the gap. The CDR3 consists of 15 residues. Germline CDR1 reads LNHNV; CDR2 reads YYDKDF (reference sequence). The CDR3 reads CATSGYRVTNTEAFF. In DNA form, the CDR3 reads TGTGCCACCAGCGGCTACAGGGTCACGAACACTGAAGCTTTCTTT.

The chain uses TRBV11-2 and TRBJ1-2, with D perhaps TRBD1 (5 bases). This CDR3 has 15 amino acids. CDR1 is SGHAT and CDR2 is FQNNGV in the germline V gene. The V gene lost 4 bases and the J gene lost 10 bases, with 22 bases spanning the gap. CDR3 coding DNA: TGTGCCAGCAGCTCCCCGGGACGGAGGGTACCCAACTACACCTTC. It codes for CASSSPGRRVPNYTF.

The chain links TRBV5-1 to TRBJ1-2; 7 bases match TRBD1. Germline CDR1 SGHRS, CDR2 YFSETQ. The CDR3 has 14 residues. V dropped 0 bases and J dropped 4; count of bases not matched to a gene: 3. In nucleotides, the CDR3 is TGCGCCAGCAGCTTGGACAGGGGAGGCTATGGCTACACCTTC. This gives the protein CASSLDRGGYGYTF.

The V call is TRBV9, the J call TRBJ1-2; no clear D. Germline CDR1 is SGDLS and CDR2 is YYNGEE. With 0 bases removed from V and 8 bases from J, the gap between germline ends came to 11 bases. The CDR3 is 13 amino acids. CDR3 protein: CASSVAGSGGYTF. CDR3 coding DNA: TGTGCCAGCAGCGTAGCCGGGAGTGGAGGCTACACCTTC.

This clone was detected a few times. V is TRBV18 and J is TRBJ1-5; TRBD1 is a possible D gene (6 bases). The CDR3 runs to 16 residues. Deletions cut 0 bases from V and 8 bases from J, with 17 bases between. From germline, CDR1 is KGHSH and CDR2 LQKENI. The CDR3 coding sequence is TGTGCCAGCTCACCACCTGGGGGCGTAGGTCTGAAGCCCCAGCATTTT. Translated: CASSPPGGVGLKPQHF.

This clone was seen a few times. The DNA for the CDR3 is TGTGCCAGCAGCGTCGGGACAGACTCCTACGAGCAGTACTTC. This encodes CASSVGTDSYEQYF. The V and J genes are TRBV9 and TRBJ2-7, with TRBD1 matching over 7 bases. The CDR3 runs to 14 residues. Germline lookup yields CDR1 SGDLS and CDR2 YYNGEE. V lost 2 bases to trimming and J lost 0 bases; unmatched junction nucleotides: 2.

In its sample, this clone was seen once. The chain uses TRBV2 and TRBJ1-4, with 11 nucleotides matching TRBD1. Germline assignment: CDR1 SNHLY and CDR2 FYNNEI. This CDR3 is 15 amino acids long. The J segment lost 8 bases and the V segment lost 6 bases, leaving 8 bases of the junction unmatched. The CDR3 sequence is CASSTPGQGEEKLFF. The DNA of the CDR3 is TGTGCCAGCAGCACACCGGGACAGGGGGAAGAAAAACTGTTTTTT.

CDR3 bases: TGTGCCAGCATGAGAATACTGAACACTGAAGCTTTCTTT. Translation: CASMRILNTEAFF. J is TRBJ1-1 and V is TRBV7-8; D uncertain. The germline gives CDR1 SGHVS, CDR2 FQNEAQ. This CDR3 region has 13 residues. The V gene lost 7 bases and the J gene lost 0 bases, with 9 bases spanning the gap.

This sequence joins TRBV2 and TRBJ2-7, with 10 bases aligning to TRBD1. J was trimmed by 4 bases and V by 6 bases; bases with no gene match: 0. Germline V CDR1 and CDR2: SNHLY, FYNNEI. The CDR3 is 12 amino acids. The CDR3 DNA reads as TGTGCCAGCAGGGACAGGGGGTACGAGCAGTACTTC. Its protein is CASRDRGYEQYF.

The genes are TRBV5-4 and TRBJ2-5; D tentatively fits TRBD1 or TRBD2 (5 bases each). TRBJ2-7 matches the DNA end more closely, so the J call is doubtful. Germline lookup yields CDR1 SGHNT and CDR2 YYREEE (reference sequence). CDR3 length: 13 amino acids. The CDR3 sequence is CASSLAGSHEQYF. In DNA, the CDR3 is TGTGCCAGCAGCTTGGCAGGGAGCCACGAGCAGTACTTC.

The CDR3 DNA reads TGTGCCAGCAGTTTAAATTGGGGATCGGGGCCCCAGCATTTT. Translating gives CASSLNWGSGPQHF. The rearrangement links TRBV27 to TRBJ1-5, with D hard to call. CDR1 is MNHEY, CDR2 SMNVEV, per germline (reference sequence). The V end was cut by 2 bases, the J end by 9 bases, with 14 bases between. The CDR3 has 14 amino acids.

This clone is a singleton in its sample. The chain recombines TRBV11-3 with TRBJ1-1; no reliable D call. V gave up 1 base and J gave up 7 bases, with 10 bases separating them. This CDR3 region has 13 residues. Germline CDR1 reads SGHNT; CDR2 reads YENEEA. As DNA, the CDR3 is TGTGCCAGCAGCTTAGGACCGGCGGTTGAAGCTTTCTTT. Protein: CASSLGPAVEAFF. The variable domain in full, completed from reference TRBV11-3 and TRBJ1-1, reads EAGVVQSPRYKIIEKKQPVAFWCNPISGHNTLYWYLQNLGQGPELLIRYENEEAVDDSQLPKDRFSAERLKGVDSTLKIQPAELGDSAVYLCASSLGPAVEAFFGQGTRLTVV.